This T cell receptor beta chain was captured in a study of T cell responses to AZD1222 COVID-19 vaccine. CDR1 and CDR2 from the germline V gene are MGHRA and YSYEKL. The V end was cut by 4 bases, the J end by 2 bases, with 25 bases between. The CDR3 length is 19 residues. Comments on this clone: Its specificity is not known.

Using immunoSEQ multiplex PCR, the repertoire was profiled, and TCRdb retains in-frame clones only, with some absent. The sample records roughly 78,000 clones, about 84% being singletons. Findings and caveats of the study: Possibly, clonal diversity was underestimated; donors were largely white British and included more females. Spike was spanned by vaccine-associated CD4 TCRs, with dominance at 160-218 and 743-854. Breadth and depth of Spike-specific TCRs rose after two AZD1222 doses.

The starting material was peripheral blood, obtained on day 0 of AZD1222 vaccination. V gene TRBV4-1 combines with J gene TRBJ2-3, with D tentatively TRBD1 (5 bases). The source of this sequence is an adult in good health. The CDR3 sequence: CASSLSWPGGATTTDTQYF. In nucleotides, the CDR3 is TGCGCCAGCAGCCTGTCGTGGCCCGGTGGGGCAACTACCACAGATACGCAGTATTTT.